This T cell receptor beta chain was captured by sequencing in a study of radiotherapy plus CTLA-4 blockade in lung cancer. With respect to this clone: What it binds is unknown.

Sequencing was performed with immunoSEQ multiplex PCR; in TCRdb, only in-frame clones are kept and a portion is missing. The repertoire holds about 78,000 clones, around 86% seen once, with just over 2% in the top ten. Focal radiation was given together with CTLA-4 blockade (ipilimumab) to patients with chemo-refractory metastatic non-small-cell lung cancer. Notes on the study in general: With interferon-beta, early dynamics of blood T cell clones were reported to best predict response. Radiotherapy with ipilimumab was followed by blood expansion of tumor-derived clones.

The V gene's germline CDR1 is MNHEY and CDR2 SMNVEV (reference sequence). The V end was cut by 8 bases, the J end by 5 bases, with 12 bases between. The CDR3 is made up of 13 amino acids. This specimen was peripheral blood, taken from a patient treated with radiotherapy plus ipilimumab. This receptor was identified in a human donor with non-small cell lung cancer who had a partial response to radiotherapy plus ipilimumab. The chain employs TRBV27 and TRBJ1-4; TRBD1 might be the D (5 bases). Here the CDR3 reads CASRRTLNEKLFF. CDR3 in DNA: TGTGCCAGCCGACGGACACTCAATGAAAAACTGTTTTTT.